This record concerns one T cell receptor (beta chain) sequence. The data originate from a study of blood T cell repertoires in COVID-19. The overall study: Samples taken during acute and convalescent COVID-19 were collected in the United States, Italy and Spain.

Assay used: immunoSEQ multiplex PCR; TCRdb lists only in-frame clones, some missing. Of 250,000 or so clones in the sample, around nine tenths were seen once. Recruits, aged roughly 18 to 95 years, lived in around 24 US areas. Two negative PCRs, clearance, or symptom resolution characterized the recovered Cohort 3 donors. V dropped 7 bases and J dropped 1 base, with 17 bases sitting between them. The germline V gene encodes CDR1 MNHEY and CDR2 SVGAGI. The CDR3 is 15 residues long. The rearrangement uses TRBV6-5 and TRBJ2-7; D is unclear. Sequencing was performed on PBMCs or T cells enriched from blood (not recorded which). The TCR sequence derives from a woman between 18 and 29 years old who had recovered from COVID-19. DNA for the CDR3: TGTGCCAGCACAGGTGACATAGTCATTTCCTACGAGCAGTACTTC. This codes for CASTGDIVISYEQYF.